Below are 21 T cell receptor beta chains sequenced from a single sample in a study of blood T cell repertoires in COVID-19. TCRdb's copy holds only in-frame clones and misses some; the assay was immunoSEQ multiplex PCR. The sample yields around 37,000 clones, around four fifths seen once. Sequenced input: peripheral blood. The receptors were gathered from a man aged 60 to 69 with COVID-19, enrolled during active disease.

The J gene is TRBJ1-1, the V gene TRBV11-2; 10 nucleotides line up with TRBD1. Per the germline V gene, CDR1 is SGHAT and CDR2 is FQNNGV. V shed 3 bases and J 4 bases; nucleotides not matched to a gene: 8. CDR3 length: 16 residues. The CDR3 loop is CASSFRTGGGITEAFF. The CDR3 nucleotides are TGTGCCAGCAGCTTCAGGACAGGGGGAGGGATCACTGAAGCTTTCTTT. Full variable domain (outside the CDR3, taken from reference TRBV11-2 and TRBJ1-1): EAGVAQSPRYKIIEKRQSVAFWCNPISGHATLYWYQQILGQGPKLLIQFQNNGVVDDSQLPKDRFSAERLKGVDSTLKIQPAKLEDSAVYLCASSFRTGGGITEAFFGQGTRLTVV.

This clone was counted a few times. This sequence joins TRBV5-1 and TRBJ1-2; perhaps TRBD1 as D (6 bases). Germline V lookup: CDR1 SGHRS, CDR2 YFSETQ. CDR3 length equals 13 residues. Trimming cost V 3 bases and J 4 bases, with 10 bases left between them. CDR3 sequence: CASSSTGIYGYTF. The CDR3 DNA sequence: TGCGCCAGCAGCTCAACAGGGATCTATGGCTACACCTTC.

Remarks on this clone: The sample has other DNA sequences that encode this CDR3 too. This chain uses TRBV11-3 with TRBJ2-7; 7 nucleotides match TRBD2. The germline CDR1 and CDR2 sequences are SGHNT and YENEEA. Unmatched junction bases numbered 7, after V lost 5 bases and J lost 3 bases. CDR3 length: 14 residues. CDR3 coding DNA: TGTGCCAGCAGCCCCGGTACGGGAGGCTACGAGCAGTACTTC. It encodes CASSPGTGGYEQYF.

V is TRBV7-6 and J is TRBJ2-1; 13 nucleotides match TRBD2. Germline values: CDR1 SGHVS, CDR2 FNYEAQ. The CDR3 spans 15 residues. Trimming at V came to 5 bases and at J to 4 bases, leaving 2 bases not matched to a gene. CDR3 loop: CASSPTSGRYNEQFF. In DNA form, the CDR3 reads TGTGCCAGCAGCCCGACTAGCGGGAGGTACAATGAGCAGTTCTTC.

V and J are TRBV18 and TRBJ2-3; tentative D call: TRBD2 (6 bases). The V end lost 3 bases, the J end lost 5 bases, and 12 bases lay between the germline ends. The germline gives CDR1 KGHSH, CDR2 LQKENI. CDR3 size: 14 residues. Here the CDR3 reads CASSPGLGRDTQYF. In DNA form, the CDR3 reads TGTGCCAGCTCACCGGGACTGGGGAGAGATACGCAGTATTTT.

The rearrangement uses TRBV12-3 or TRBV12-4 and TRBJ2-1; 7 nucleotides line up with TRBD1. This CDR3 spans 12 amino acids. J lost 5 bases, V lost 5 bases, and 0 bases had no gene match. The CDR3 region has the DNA TGTGCCAGCAGTGACAGGGACAATGAGCAGTTCTTC. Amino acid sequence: CASSDRDNEQFF.

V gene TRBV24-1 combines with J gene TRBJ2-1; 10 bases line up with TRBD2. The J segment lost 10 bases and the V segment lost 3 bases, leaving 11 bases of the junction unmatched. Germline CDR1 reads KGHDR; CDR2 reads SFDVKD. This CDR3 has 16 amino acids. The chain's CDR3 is CATSDLTSGASREQFF. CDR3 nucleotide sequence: TGTGCCACCAGTGATCTTACTAGCGGGGCCTCCCGGGAGCAGTTCTTC.

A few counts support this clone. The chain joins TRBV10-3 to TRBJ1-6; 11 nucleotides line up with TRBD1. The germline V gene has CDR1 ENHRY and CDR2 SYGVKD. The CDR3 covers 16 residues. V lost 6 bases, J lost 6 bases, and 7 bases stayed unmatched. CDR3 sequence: CAISRGQGATNSPLHF. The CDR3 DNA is TGTGCCATCAGCCGAGGACAGGGGGCTACTAATTCACCCCTCCACTTT.

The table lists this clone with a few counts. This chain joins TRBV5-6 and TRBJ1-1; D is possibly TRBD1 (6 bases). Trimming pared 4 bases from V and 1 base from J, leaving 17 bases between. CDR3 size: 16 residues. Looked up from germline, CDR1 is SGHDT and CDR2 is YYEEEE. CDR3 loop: CASSPAGGSRNTEAFF. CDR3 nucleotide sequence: TGTGCCAGCAGCCCCGCGGGGGGCAGTAGGAACACTGAAGCTTTCTTT.

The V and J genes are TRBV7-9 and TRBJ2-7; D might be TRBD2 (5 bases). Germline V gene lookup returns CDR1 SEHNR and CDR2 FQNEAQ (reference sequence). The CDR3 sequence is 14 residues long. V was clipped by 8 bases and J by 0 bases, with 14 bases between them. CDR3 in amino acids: CASAASGRSYEQYF. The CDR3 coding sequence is TGTGCCAGCGCCGCGAGCGGCCGCTCCTACGAGCAGTACTTC.

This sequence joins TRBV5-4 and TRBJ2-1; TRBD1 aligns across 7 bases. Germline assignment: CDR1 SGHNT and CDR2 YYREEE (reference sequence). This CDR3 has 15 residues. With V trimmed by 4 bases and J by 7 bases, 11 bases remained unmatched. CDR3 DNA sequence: TGTGCCAGCAGCCCTACAGGGGCCGCCGGGAATGAGCAGTTCTTC. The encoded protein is CASSPTGAAGNEQFF.

Here the CDR3 DNA reads TGTGCCAGCAGCTTGAGACAGGGTGGTTCCTATAATTCACCCCTCCACTTT. As protein: CASSLRQGGSYNSPLHF. The V call is TRBV5-6, the J call TRBJ1-6, with 7 bases identical to TRBD1. V was clipped by 1 base and J by 1 base; unmatched bases: 5. This CDR3 region has 17 residues. Germline CDR1 is SGHDT and CDR2 is YYEEEE.

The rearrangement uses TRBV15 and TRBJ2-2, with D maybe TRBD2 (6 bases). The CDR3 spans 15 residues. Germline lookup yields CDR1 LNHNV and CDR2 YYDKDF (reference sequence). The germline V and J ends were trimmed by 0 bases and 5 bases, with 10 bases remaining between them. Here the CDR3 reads CATSRDGTPTGELFF. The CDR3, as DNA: TGTGCCACCAGCAGAGACGGGACTCCAACCGGGGAGCTGTTTTTT. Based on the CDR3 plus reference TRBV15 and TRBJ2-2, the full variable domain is DAMVIQNPRYQVTQFGKPVTLSCSQTLNHNVMYWYQQKSSQAPKLLFHYYDKDFNNEADTPDNFQSRRPNTSFCFLDIRSPGLGDTAMYLCATSRDGTPTGELFFGEGSRLTVL.

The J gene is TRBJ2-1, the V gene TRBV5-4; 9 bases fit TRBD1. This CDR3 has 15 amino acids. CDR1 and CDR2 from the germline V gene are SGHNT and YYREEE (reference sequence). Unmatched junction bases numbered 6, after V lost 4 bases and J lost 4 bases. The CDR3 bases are TGTGCCAGCAGCAAGAGGGACAGGGTATACAATGAGCAGTTCTTC. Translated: CASSKRDRVYNEQFF.

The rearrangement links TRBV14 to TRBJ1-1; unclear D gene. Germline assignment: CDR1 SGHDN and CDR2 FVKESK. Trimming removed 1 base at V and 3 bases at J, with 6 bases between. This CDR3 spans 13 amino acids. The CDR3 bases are TGTGCCAGCAGCCAAGTCCGAGACACTGAAGCTTTCTTT. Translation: CASSQVRDTEAFF.

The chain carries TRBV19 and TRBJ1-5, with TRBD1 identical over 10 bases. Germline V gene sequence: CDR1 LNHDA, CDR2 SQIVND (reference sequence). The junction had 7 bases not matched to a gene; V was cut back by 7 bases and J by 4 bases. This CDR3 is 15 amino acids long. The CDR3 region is CASTSSGQGNQPQHF. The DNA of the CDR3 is TGTGCCAGTACTTCCTCGGGACAGGGGAATCAGCCCCAGCATTTT.

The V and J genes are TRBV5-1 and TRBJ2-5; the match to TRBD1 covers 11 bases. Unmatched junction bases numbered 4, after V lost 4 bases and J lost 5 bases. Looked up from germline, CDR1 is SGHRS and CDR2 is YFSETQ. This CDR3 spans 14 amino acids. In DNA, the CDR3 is TGCGCCAGCAGCCCGGGACAGGGGGGGGAGACCCAGTACTTC. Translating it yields CASSPGQGGETQYF.

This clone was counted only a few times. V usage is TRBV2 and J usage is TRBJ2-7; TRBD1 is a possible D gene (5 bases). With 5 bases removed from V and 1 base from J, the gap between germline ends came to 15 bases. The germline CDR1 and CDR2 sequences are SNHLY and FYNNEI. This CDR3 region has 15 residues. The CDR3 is CASSLLPGPSYEQYF. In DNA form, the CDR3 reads TGTGCCAGCAGTCTCCTCCCAGGGCCTTCCTACGAGCAGTACTTC.

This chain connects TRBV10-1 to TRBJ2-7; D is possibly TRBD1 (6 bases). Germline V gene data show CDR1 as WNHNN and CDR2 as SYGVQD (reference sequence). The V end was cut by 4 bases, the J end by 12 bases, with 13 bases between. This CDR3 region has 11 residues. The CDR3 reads CASSGGHEGYF. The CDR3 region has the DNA TGCGCCAGCAGTGGGGGACACGAGGGGTACTTC.

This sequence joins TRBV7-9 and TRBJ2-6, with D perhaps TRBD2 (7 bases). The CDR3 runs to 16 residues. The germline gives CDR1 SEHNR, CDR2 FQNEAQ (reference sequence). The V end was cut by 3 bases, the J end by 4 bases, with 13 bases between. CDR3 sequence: CASSFQRGAGANVLTF. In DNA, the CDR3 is TGTGCCAGCAGCTTTCAACGGGGGGCCGGGGCCAACGTCCTGACTTTC.

The CDR3 nucleotides are TGTGCCAGCTCACCAATTTGGGGCGGCTCTAACACTGAAGCTTTCTTT. The encoded protein is CASSPIWGGSNTEAFF. The rearrangement joins TRBV18 to TRBJ1-1, with D possibly being TRBD1 (5 bases). Germline-derived CDR1 and CDR2 are KGHSH and LQKENI. This CDR3 has 16 residues. V lost 2 bases and J 2 bases, leaving 15 bases between the germline ends.